This TCR beta chain originates from a study of T-cell reconstitution after alpha-beta-depleted transplantation in children. It was with unique molecular identifiers that the TCRbeta library was prepared. One entry per CDR3 protein results from TCRdb running MiXCR on the PCR reads. This sample has hundreds of thousands of distinct CDR3 sequences, with around 16% found just once. V lost 4 bases and J 1 base, leaving 10 bases between the germline ends. The CDR3 runs 15 residues. CDR1 and CDR2 from the germline V gene are MGHRA and YSYEKL. Sequenced material: PBMCs from the stem cell graft donor, taken from the stem cell graft. The receptor was isolated from a human donor who donated a stem cell graft to a child with acute myeloid leukemia. The V call is TRBV4-1, the J call TRBJ1-4; tentative D call: TRBD1 (5 bases). The chain's CDR3 is CASSPQEGTNEKLFF. The DNA of the CDR3 is TGCGCCAGCAGCCCACAGGAGGGAACTAATGAAAAACTGTTTTTT.